Listed here are 7 T cell receptor beta chains from one sample, sequenced in a study of T-cell memory formation after mild COVID-19. A single record per CDR3 protein comes from TCRdb applying MiXCR to the 5' RACE reads. The sample carries around 410,000 distinct CDR3 sequences, under 25% recorded once. Sequencing was performed on PBMCs or a T cell subset sorted from them (not recorded which). Every receptor here comes from an adult woman who had mild COVID-19 (a few samples of this study predate the infection). Cell type and time point are not known.

This clonotype has just a few counts. The chain recombines TRBV7-9 with TRBJ2-3; D call uncertain. Germline values: CDR1 SEHNR, CDR2 FQNEAQ (reference sequence). Trimming stripped 5 bases from V and 2 bases from J, with 14 bases between. This CDR3 contains 15 residues. The CDR3 sequence: CASSLPGYYTDTQYF. DNA for the CDR3: TGTGCCAGCAGCCTGCCGGGTTATTACACAGATACGCAGTATTTT.

The V and J genes are TRBV6-5 and TRBJ2-6, with D possibly TRBD2 on 5 matching bases. V gave up 6 bases and J gave up 4 bases, with 16 bases separating them. The germline V gene has CDR1 MNHEY and CDR2 SVGAGI. The CDR3 spans 16 residues. CDR3 in amino acids: CASRARSDSGANVLTF. The CDR3 DNA sequence: TGTGCCAGCAGGGCACGTAGCGATTCGGGGGCCAACGTCCTGACTTTC.

This clonotype came up a few times. The chain couples TRBV5-5 to TRBJ2-1, with TRBD2 identical over 14 bases. With 4 bases clipped from V and 3 bases from J, the junction kept 6 bases outside the gene matches. The CDR3 has 17 residues. Germline CDR1 is SGHKS and CDR2 is YYEKEE (reference sequence). CDR3 loop: CASSPGLAGGLYNEQFF. DNA of the CDR3: TGTGCCAGCAGCCCAGGACTAGCGGGGGGCCTCTACAATGAGCAGTTCTTC.

There are a few counts of this clonotype. The chain uses TRBV7-9 and TRBJ2-4; D gene unclear. The germline CDR1 and CDR2 sequences are SEHNR and FQNEAQ (reference sequence). With 4 bases removed from V and 1 base from J, the gap between germline ends came to 11 bases. This CDR3 has 15 residues. Here the CDR3 reads CASSYTELAKNIQYF. CDR3 nucleotide sequence: TGTGCCAGCAGCTATACGGAGTTGGCCAAAAACATTCAGTACTTC.

This clonotype was counted ten times or more. This rearrangement joins TRBV20-1 to TRBJ1-1; D is uncertain. Looked up from germline, CDR1 is DFQATT and CDR2 is SNEGSKA (reference sequence). Trimming stripped 3 bases from V and 2 bases from J, with 16 bases between. CDR3 length equals 15 residues. CDR3 amino acids: CSARKVDSANTEAFF. The CDR3 DNA is TGCAGTGCTAGGAAGGTGGACTCCGCTAACACTGAAGCTTTCTTT.

The V gene is TRBV5-1, the J gene TRBJ1-2; 7 bases match TRBD1. The germline CDR1 and CDR2 sequences are SGHRS and YFSETQ. The CDR3 has 15 residues. V shed 5 bases, J shed 4 bases, and the junction held 11 bases outside the gene matches. CDR3 nucleotides: TGCGCCAGCAGAACGGGACAGTCGGGAAGCTATGGCTACACCTTC. Its protein product is CASRTGQSGSYGYTF.

This clonotype was observed a handful of times. The chain links TRBV12-3 or TRBV12-4 to TRBJ2-1; a weak D match, TRBD2 (7 bases). Trimming removed 4 bases at V and 4 bases at J, with 17 bases between. The CDR3 covers 16 residues. The CDR3 reads CASSSSLADRYNEQFF. The CDR3, as DNA: TGTGCCAGCAGTTCTTCCCTAGCGGACAGATACAATGAGCAGTTCTTC.